What follows are 8 T cell receptor beta chains derived from one specimen sequenced in a study of OX40 agonist ivuxolimab in advanced cancers. Data came from immunoSEQ multiplex PCR; TCRdb stores just in-frame clones and leaves some out. The table lists around 70,000 clones, around 80% of them singletons, with over 0.95% in the top ten. The sequencing used CD4+ or CD8+ T cells sorted from blood, collected in a trial of the OX40 agonist ivuxolimab. The receptor set was obtained from an adult with an advanced solid tumor such as melanoma, head and neck, liver or kidney cancer.

The chain couples TRBV11-2 to TRBJ1-5; D is unclear. The V gene's germline CDR1 is SGHAT and CDR2 FQNNGV. CDR3 length: 15 residues. V lost 1 base and J 7 bases, leaving 14 bases between the germline ends. CDR3 DNA sequence: TGTGCCAGCAGCTTAGGTACAAGGGAGAGCCAGCCCCAGCATTTT. Protein sequence: CASSLGTRESQPQHF.

The V gene is TRBV5-1, the J gene TRBJ1-1, with TRBD1 matching 10 bases. Germline CDR1 reads SGHRS; CDR2 reads YFSETQ. The V and J ends lost 3 bases and 5 bases, in that order; junction bases with no gene match: 10. The CDR3 totals 16 residues. The CDR3 DNA sequence: TGCGCCAGCAGCTCAGTCCCGGGACAGGGGATGACTGAAGCTTTCTTT. Encoded protein: CASSSVPGQGMTEAFF.

This chain links TRBV5-1 with TRBJ2-3; D unresolved. Trimming removed 0 bases at V and 7 bases at J, with 9 bases between. CDR1 SGHRS and CDR2 YFSETQ come from the germline V gene. The CDR3 loop spans 13 amino acids. CDR3 sequence reads: CASSLGGVNTQYF. CDR3 nucleotides: TGCGCCAGCAGCTTGGGCGGAGTGAATACGCAGTATTTT.

CDR3 in amino acids: CASSQEGHLPYEAFF. The CDR3 nucleotides read TGCGCCAGCAGCCAAGAGGGGCACCTGCCCTATGAAGCTTTCTTT. J is TRBJ1-1 and V is TRBV4-3, with D possibly TRBD1 on 5 matching bases. The germline V gene has CDR1 LGHNA and CDR2 YSLEER. The CDR3 has 15 amino acids. V was clipped by 0 bases and J by 7 bases, with 15 bases between them.

The sample holds one count of this clone. The chain links TRBV4-2 to TRBJ2-7, with 11 bases identical to TRBD1. Germline assignment: CDR1 LGHNA and CDR2 YNFKEQ. V trimming: 4 bases; J trimming: 2 bases; junction bases outside the gene matches: 4. This CDR3 comprises 15 residues. The CDR3 spells CASSRDRGSPYEQYF. CDR3 in DNA: TGTGCCAGCAGCCGGGACAGGGGGTCGCCCTACGAGCAGTACTTC.

The V call is TRBV11-2, the J call TRBJ2-1, with 14 bases identical to TRBD2. The J segment lost 9 bases and the V segment lost 5 bases, leaving 15 bases of the junction unmatched. Germline V lookup: CDR1 SGHAT, CDR2 FQNNGV. The CDR3 totals 18 residues. This CDR3 is CASSPRGGLAGAAGEQFF. The CDR3 DNA is TGTGCCAGCAGCCCCCGAGGGGGACTAGCGGGGGCCGCGGGTGAGCAGTTCTTC.

This chain links TRBV7-2 with TRBJ1-1, with D hard to call. CDR1 and CDR2 (germline): SGHTA, FQGNSA. This CDR3 has 13 residues. The ends were cut back, 2 bases at V and 1 base at J, with 5 bases in the middle. The chain's CDR3 is CASSLNRNTEAFF. CDR3 nucleotide sequence: TGTGCCAGCAGCTTAAACAGGAACACTGAAGCTTTCTTT.

This clone has just a few counts. The chain combines TRBV4-1 with TRBJ1-6, with D perhaps matching TRBD1 (5 bases). V was shortened by 0 bases and J by 1 base, with 7 bases between the two germline ends. This CDR3 contains 16 residues. CDR1 is MGHRA and CDR2 is YSYEKL in the germline V gene. CDR3: CASSQDRASYNSPLHF. CDR3 nucleotides: TGCGCCAGCAGCCAAGACAGGGCTTCCTATAATTCACCCCTCCACTTT.